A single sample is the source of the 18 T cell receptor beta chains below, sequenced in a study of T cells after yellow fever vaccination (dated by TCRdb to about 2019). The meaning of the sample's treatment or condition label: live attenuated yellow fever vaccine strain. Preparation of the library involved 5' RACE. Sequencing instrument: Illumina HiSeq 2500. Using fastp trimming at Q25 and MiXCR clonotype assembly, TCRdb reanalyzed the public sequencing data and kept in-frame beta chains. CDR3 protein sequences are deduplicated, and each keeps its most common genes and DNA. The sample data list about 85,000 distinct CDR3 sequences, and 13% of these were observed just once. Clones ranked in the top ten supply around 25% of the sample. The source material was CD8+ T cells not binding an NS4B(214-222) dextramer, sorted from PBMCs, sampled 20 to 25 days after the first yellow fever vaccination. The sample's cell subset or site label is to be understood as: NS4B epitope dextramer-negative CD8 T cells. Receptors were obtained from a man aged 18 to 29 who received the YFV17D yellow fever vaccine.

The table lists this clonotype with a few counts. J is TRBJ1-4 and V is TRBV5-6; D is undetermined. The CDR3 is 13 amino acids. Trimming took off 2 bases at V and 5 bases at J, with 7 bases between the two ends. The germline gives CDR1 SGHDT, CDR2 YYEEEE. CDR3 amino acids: CASSFGSNEKLFF. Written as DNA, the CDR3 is TGTGCCAGCAGCTTTGGCAGCAATGAAAAACTGTTTTTT.

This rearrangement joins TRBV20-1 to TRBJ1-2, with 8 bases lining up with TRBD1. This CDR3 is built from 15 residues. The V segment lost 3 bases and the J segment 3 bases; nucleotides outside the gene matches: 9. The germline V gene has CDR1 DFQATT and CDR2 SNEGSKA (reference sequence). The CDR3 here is CSARGTGKFYYGYTF. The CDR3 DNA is TGCAGTGCTAGGGGGACAGGCAAGTTCTACTATGGCTACACCTTC.

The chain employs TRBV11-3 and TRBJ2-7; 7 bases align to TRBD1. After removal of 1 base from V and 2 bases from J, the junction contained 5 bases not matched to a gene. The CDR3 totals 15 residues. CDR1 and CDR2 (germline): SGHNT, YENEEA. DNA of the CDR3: TGTGCCAGCAGCTTAGGACCCGGGACAGCCTACGAGCAGTACTTC. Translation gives CASSLGPGTAYEQYF.

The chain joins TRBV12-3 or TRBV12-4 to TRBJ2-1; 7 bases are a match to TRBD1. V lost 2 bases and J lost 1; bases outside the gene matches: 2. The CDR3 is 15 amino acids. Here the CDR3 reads CASSLRTGSYNEQFF. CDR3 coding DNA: TGTGCCAGCAGTTTAAGGACAGGTTCCTACAATGAGCAGTTCTTC.

For the CDR3, the DNA is TGTGCCACCAGCAAAACTCGATCCTACACAGATACGCAGTATTTT. Translation gives CATSKTRSYTDTQYF. The chain links TRBV15 to TRBJ2-3; D uncertain. The CDR3 sequence is 15 residues long. CDR1 LNHNV and CDR2 YYDKDF come from the germline V gene (reference sequence). V was pared by 4 bases and J by 2 bases, with 13 bases between.

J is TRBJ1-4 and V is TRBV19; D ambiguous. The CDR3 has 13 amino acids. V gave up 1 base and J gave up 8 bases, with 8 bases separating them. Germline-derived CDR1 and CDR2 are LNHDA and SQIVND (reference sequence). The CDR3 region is CASSIGVHEKLFF. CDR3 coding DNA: TGTGCCAGTAGTATAGGTGTCCACGAAAAACTGTTTTTT.

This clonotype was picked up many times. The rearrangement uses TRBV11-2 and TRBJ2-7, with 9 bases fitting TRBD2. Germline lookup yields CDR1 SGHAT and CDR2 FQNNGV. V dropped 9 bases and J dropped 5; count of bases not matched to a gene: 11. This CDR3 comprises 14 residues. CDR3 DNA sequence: TGTGCCAGGAGGTCCGGGACTAGCCGCCACGAGCAGTACTTC. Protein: CARRSGTSRHEQYF.

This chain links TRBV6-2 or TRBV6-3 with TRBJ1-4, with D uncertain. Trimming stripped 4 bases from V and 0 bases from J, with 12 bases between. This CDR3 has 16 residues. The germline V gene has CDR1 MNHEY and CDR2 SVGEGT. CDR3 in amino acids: CASSFPRIATNEKLFF. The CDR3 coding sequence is TGTGCCAGCAGTTTTCCGCGGATTGCAACTAATGAAAAACTGTTTTTT.

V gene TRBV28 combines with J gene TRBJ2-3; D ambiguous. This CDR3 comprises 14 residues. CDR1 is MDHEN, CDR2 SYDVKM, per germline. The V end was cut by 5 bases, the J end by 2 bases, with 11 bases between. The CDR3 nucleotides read TGTGCCAGCAGTGGGCGAAAGTACACAGATACGCAGTATTTT. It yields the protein CASSGRKYTDTQYF.

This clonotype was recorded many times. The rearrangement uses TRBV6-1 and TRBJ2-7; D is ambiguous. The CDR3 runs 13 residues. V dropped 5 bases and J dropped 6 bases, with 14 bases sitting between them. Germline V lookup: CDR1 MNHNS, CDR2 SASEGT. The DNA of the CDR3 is TGTGCCAGCAGTCCGCGGATTGAAGCCGAGCAGTACGTC. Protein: CASSPRIEAEQYV.

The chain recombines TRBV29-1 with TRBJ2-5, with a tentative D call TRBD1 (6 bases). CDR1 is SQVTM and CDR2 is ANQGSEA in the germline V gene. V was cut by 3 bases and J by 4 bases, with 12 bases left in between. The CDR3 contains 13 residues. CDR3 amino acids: CSVEYRVLETQYF. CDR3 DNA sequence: TGCAGCGTTGAGTACAGGGTCTTAGAGACCCAGTACTTC.

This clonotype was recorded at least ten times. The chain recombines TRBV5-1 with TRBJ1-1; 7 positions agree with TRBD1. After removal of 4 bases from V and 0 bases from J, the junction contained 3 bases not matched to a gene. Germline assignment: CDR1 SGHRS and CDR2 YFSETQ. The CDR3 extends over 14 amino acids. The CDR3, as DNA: TGCGCCAGCAGCGGAGGGGGCATGAACACTGAAGCTTTCTTT. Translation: CASSGGGMNTEAFF.

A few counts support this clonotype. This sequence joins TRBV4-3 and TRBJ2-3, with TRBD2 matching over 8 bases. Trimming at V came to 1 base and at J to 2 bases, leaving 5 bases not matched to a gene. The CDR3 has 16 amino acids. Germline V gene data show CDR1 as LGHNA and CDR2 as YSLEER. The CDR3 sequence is CASSQVPGGTTDTQYF. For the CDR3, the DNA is TGCGCCAGCAGCCAAGTACCGGGGGGGACCACAGATACGCAGTATTTT.

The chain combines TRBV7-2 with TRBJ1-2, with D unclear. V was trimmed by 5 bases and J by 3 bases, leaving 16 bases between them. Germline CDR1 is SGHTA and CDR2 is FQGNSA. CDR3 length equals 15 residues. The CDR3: CASSQAFREDYGYTF. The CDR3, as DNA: TGTGCCAGCAGCCAAGCCTTTAGGGAAGACTATGGCTACACCTTC.

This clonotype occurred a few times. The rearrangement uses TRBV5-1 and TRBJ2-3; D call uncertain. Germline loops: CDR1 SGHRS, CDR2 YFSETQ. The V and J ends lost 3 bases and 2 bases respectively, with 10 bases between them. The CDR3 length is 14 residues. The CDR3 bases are TGCGCCAGCAGCTACTGGGTCTACACAGATACGCAGTATTTT. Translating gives CASSYWVYTDTQYF.

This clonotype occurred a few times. The CDR3 reads CASSYPGQGMSSYEQYF. The CDR3 bases are TGTGCCAGCAGTTACCCTGGACAGGGAATGAGCTCCTACGAGCAGTACTTC. This sequence joins TRBV6-2 or TRBV6-3 and TRBJ2-7; 8 bases agree with TRBD1. J was trimmed by 0 bases and V by 2 bases; bases with no gene match: 9. The V gene's germline CDR1 is MNHEY and CDR2 SVGEGT. The CDR3 runs 17 residues.

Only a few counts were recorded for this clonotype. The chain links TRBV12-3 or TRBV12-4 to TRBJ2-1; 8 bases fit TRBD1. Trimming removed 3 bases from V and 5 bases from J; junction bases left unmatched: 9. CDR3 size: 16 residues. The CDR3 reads CASSFTGQGWDNEQFF. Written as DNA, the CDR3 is TGTGCCAGCAGTTTCACCGGACAGGGCTGGGACAATGAGCAGTTCTTC.

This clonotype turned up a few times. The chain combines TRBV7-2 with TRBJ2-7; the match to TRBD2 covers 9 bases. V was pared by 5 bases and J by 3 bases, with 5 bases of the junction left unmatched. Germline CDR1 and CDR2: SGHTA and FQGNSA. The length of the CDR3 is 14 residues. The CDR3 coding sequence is TGTGCCAGCAGCGCGACTAGCGGCGTCTACGAGCAGTACTTC. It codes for CASSATSGVYEQYF.